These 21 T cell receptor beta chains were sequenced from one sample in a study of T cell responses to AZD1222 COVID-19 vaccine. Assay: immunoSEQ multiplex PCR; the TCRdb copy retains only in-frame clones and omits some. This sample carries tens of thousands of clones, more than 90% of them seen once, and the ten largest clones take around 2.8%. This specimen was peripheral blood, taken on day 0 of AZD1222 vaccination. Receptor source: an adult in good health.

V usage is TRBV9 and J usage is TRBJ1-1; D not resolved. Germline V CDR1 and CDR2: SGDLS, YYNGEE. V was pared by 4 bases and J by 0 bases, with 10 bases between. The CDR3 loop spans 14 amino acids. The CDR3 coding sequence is TGTGCCAGCAGCCCGCGGCCGATGAACACTGAAGCTTTCTTT. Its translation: CASSPRPMNTEAFF. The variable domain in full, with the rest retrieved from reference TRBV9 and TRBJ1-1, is DSGVTQTPKHLITATGQRVTLRCSPRSGDLSVYWYQQSLDQGLQFLIQYYNGEERAKGNILERFSAQQFPDLHSELNLSSLELGDSALYFCASSPRPMNTEAFFGQGTRLTVV.

This chain's CDR3 is CATSRDRGPQPQHF. The CDR3 region has the DNA TGTGCCACCAGCAGAGACCGCGGGCCCCAGCCCCAGCATTTT. The V call is TRBV15, the J call TRBJ1-5; D remains ambiguous. Deletions cut 0 bases from V and 7 bases from J, with 10 bases between. The CDR3 consists of 14 residues. Germline V CDR1 and CDR2: LNHNV, YYDKDF (reference sequence).

In DNA form, the CDR3 reads TGTGCCAGCAGCCAGCTAGCGGGAGGGCCGGTTAGCTCCGGGGAGCTGTTTTTT. Protein sequence: CASSQLAGGPVSSGELFF. The chain employs TRBV3-1 (or the pseudogene TRBV3-2) and TRBJ2-2; 12 bases line up with TRBD2. J gave up 6 bases and V 3 bases, and 11 bases lay outside the gene matches. In germline, CDR1 is LGHDT, CDR2 YNNKEL (reference sequence). This CDR3 has 18 amino acids.

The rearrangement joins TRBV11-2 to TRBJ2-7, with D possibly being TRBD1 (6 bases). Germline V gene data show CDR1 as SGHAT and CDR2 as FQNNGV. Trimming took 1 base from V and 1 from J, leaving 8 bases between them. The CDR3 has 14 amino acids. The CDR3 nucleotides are TGTGCCAGCAGCTTAGGGGACACGTCCTACGAGCAGTACTTC. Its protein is CASSLGDTSYEQYF. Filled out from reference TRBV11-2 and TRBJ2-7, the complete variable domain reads EAGVAQSPRYKIIEKRQSVAFWCNPISGHATLYWYQQILGQGPKLLIQFQNNGVVDDSQLPKDRFSAERLKGVDSTLKIQPAKLEDSAVYLCASSLGDTSYEQYFGPGTRLTVT.

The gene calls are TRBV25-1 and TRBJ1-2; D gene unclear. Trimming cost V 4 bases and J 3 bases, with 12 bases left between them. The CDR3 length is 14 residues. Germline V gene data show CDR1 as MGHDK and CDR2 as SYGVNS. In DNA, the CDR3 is TGTGCCAGCAGTGTACCGGGCCCAGACTATGGCTACACCTTC. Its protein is CASSVPGPDYGYTF.

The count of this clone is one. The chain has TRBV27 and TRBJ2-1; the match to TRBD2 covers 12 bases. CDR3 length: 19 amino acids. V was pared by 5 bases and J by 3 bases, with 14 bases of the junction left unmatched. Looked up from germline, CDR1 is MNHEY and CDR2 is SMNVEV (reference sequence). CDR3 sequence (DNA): TGTGCCAGCAGTCTCTTTTTCTCACTAGCGGGAGGACTCTACAATGAGCAGTTCTTC. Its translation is CASSLFFSLAGGLYNEQFF.

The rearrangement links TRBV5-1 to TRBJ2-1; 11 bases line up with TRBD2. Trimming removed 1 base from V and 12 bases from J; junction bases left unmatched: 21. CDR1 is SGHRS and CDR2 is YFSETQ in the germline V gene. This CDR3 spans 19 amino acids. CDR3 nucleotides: TGCGCCAGCAGCTTGCTTGCTAGCGGGGGGCCTACAAACAGACCTGGGCAGTTCTTC. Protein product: CASSLLASGGPTNRPGQFF.

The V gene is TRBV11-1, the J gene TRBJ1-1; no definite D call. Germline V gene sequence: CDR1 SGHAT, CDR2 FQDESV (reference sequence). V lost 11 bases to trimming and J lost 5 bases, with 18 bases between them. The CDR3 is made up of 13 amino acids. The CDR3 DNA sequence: TGTGCCGCGACACCACCTTTGGGGACTGAAGCTTTCTTT. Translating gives CAATPPLGTEAFF. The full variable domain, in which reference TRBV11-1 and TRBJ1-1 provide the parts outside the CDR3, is EAEVAQSPRYKITEKSQAVAFWCDPISGHATLYWYRQILGQGPELLVQFQDESVVDDSQLPKDRFSAERLKGVDSTLKIQPAELGDSAMYLCAATPPLGTEAFFGQGTRLTVV.

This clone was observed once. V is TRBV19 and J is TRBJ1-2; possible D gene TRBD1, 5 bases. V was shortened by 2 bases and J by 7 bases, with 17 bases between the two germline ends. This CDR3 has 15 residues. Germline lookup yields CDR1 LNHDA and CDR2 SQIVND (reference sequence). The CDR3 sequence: CASSIRRDRTGGYTF. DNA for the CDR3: TGTGCCAGTAGTATACGGAGGGACCGCACGGGTGGCTACACCTTC.

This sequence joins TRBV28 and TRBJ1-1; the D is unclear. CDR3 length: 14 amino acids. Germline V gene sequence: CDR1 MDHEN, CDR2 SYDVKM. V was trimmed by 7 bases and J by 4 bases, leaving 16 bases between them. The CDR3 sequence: CASTAGGRATEAFF. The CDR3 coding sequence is TGTGCCAGCACTGCAGGAGGGCGGGCCACTGAAGCTTTCTTT.

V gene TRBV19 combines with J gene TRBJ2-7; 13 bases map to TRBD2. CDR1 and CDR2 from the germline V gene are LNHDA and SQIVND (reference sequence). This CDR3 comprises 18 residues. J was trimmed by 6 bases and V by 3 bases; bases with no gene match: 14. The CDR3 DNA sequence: TGTGCCAGTAGTATCCCCCCCGACCGGACTAGCGGGAGCTCCGAGCAGTACTTC. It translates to CASSIPPDRTSGSSEQYF.

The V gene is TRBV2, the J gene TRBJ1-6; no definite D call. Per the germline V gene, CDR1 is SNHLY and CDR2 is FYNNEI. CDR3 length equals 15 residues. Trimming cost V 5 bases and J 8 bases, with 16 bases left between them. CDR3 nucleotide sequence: TGTGCCAGCAGTCCTCCCGCTACAGAGTATTCACCCCTCCACTTT. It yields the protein CASSPPATEYSPLHF.

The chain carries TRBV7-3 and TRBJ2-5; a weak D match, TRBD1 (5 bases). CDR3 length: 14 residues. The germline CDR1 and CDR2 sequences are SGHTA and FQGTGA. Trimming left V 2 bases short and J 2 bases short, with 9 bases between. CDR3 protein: CASSLGAGQETQYF. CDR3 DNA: TGTGCCAGCAGCTTAGGGGCAGGGCAAGAGACCCAGTACTTC.

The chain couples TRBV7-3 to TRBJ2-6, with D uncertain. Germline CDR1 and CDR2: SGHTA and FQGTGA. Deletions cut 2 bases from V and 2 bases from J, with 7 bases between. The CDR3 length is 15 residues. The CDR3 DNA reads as TGTGCCAGCAGCTTATTCGGAGCTGGGGCCAACGTCCTGACTTTC. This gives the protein CASSLFGAGANVLTF.

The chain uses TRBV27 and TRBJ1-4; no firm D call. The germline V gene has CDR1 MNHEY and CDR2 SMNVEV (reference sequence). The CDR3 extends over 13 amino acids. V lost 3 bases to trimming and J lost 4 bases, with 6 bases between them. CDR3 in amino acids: CASSFNNNEKLFF. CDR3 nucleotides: TGTGCCAGCAGTTTCAACAATAATGAAAAACTGTTTTTT.

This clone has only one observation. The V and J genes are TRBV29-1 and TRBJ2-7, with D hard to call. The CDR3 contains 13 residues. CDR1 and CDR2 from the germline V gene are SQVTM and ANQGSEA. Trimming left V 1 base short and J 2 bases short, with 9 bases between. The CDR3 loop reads CSVEVDGTYEQYF. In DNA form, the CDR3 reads TGCAGCGTTGAAGTGGACGGCACCTACGAGCAGTACTTC.

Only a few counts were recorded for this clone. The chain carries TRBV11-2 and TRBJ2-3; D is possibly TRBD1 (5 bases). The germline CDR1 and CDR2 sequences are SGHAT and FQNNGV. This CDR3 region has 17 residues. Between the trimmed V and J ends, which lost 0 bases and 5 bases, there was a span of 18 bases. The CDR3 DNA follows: TGTGCCAGCAGCTTAGATTATAGGGGCGCAGCTAGAGATACGCAGTATTTT. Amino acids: CASSLDYRGAARDTQYF.

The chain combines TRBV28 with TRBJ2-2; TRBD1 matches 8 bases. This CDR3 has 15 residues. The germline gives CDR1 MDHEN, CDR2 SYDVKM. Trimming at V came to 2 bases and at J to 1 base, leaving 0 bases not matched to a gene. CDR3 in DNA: TGTGCCAGCAGTTTAGACAGGGGGAACACCGGGGAGCTGTTTTTT. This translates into CASSLDRGNTGELFF.

The CDR3 region is CASSYGVWQPQHF. CDR3 coding DNA: TGTGCCAGCAGCTATGGGGTGTGGCAGCCCCAGCATTTT. This chain connects TRBV7-2 to TRBJ1-5; unclear D gene. CDR3 size: 13 residues. Trimming pared 4 bases from V and 7 bases from J, leaving 11 bases between. The germline gives CDR1 SGHTA, CDR2 FQGNSA.

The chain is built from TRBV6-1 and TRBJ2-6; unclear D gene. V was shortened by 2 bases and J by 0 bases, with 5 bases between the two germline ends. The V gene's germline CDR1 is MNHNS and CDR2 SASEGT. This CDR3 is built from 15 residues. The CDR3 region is CASSERYSGANVLTF. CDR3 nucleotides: TGTGCCAGCAGTGAAAGGTACTCTGGGGCCAACGTCCTGACTTTC.

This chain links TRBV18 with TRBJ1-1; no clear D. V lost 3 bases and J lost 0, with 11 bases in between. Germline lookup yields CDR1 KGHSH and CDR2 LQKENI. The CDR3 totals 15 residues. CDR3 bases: TGTGCCAGCTCACCCCCTTTGAGTATGAACACTGAAGCTTTCTTT. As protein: CASSPPLSMNTEAFF.